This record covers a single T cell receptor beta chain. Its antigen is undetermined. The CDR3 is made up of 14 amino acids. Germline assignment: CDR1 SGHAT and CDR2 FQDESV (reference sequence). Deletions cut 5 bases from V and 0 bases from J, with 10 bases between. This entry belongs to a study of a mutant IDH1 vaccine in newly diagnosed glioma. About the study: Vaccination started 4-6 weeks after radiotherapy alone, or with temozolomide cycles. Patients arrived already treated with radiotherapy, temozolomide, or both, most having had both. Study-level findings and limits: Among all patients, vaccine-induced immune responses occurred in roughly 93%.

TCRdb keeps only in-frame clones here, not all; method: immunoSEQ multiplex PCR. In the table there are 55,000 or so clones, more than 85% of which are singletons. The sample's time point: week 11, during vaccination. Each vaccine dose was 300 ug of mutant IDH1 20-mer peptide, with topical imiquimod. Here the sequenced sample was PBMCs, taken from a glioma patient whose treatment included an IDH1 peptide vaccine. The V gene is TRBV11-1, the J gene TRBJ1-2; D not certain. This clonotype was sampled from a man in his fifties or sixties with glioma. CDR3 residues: CASSPRGPNYGYTF. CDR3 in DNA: TGTGCCAGCAGCCCCCGGGGTCCTAACTATGGCTACACCTTC.